This TCR beta chain was captured by sequencing in a study of cytomegalovirus exposure and HLA in healthy donors. About the study: Some 91 million unique TCRs from HLA-typed donors were held in an early release of data.

This clone has more than one count but fewer than ten. What it binds is not known. Study-wide results and limits: The authors listed 150 to 200 TCR beta chains as cytomegalovirus-associated. Common viral pathogens were later found to be apparently linked to several of the most significant clusters.

13 Jbeta primers and 60 Vbeta primers were used for the PCR. The table came from immunoSEQ multiplex PCR; TCRdb's copy has only in-frame clones and leaves some out. The sample records around 130,000 clones, 70% to 90% being singletons. The V gene end was trimmed by 7 bases and the J gene end by 0 bases; junction bases not matched to a gene: 13. There are 19 residues in the CDR3. CDR1 is MNHEY and CDR2 is SMNVEV in the germline V gene (reference sequence). Source material: PBMCs. The chain couples TRBV27 to TRBJ2-1; the match to TRBD2 covers 12 bases. The sequence derives from a man aged 35 to 55 in good health and CMV-seronegative. The DNA of the CDR3 is TGTGCCAGCAAACAGGTGGGACTAGCGGGCCCGAGCTCCTACAATGAGCAGTTCTTC. It yields the protein CASKQVGLAGPSSYNEQFF.